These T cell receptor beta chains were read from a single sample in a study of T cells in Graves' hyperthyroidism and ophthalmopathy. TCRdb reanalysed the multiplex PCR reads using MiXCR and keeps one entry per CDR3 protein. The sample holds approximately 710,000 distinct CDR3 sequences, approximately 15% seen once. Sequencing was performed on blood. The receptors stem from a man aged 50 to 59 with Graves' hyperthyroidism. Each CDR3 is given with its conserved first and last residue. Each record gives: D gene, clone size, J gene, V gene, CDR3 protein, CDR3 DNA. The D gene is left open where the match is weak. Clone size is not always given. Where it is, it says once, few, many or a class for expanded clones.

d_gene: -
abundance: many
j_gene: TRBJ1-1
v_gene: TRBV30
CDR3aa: CACHPGTQNTEAFF
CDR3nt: TGTGCCTGTCATCCCGGTACACAGAACACTGAAGCTTTCTTT

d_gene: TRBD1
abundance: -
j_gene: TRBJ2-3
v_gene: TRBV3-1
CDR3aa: CASSQAPTGGRTDTQYF
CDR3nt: TGTGCCAGCAGCCAAGCGCCTACAGGGGGAAGGACAGATACGCAGTATTTT

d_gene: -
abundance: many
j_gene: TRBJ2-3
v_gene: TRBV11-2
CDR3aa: CASSTQGPDTQYF
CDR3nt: TGTGCCAGCAGCACCCAGGGGCCAGATACGCAGTATTTT

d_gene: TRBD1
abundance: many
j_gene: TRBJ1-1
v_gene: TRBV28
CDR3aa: CASSPGQVSLGSEAFF
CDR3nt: TGTGCCAGCAGTCCAGGACAGGTGTCCTTAGGGTCTGAAGCTTTCTTT

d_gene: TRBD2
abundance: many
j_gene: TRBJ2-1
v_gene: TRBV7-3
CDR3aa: CASSLNRGRVYNEQFF
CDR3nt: TGTGCCAGCAGCTTAAATCGCGGGAGAGTCTACAATGAGCAGTTCTTC

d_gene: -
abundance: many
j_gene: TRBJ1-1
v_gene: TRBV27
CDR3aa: CASSLSGGSMNTEAFF
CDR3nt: TGTGCCAGCAGTTTATCAGGGGGGTCGATGAACACTGAAGCTTTCTTT

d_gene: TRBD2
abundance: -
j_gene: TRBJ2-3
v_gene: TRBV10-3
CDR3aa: CAITGGSTQYF
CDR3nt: TGTGCCATTACGGGAGGGAGTACGCAGTATTTT

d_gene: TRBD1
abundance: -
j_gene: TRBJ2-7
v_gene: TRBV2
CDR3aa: CASSSGQGEIHEQYF
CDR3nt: TGTGCCAGCAGCTCCGGACAGGGGGAGATCCACGAGCAGTACTTC

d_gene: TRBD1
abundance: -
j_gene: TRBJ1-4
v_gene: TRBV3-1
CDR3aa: CASSPRTGLGEKLFF
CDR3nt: TGTGCCAGCAGCCCACGGACAGGGCTCGGGGAAAAACTGTTTTTT

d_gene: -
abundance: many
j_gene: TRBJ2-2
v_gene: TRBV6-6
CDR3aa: CASSYSSPWVRNTGELFF
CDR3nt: TGTGCCAGCAGTTACTCTTCCCCTTGGGTTCGTAACACCGGGGAGCTGTTTTTT

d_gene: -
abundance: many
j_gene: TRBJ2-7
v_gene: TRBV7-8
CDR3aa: CASSPRPLSYEQYF
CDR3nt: TGTGCCAGCAGCCCAAGGCCCCTCTCCTACGAGCAGTACTTC

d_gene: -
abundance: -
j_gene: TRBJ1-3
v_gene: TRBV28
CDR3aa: CASRAGSSFSGNTIYF
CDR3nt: TGTGCCAGCAGGGCCGGCAGCTCCTTCTCTGGAAACACCATATATTTT

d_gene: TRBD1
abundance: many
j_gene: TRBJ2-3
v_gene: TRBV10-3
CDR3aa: CAIMAAEQGTDTQYF
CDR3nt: TGTGCCATCATGGCGGCGGAACAGGGGACAGATACGCAGTATTTT

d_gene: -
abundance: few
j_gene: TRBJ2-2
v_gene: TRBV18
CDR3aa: CASQIVTGELFF
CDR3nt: TGTGCCAGCCAAATCGTCACCGGGGAGCTGTTTTTT

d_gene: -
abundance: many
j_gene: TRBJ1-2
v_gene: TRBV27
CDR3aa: CASSLSYLPNYGYTF
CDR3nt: TGTGCCAGCAGTTTATCGTACTTACCGAACTATGGCTACACCTTC

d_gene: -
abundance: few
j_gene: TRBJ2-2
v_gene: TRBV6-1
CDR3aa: CASSDTLVSYTGELFF
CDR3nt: TGTGCCAGCAGTGATACGCTTGTCTCCTACACCGGGGAGCTGTTTTTT

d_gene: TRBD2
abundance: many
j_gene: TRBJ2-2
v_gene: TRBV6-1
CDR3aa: CASTKGLANTGELFF
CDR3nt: TGTGCCAGCACCAAGGGACTAGCGAACACCGGGGAGCTGTTTTTT